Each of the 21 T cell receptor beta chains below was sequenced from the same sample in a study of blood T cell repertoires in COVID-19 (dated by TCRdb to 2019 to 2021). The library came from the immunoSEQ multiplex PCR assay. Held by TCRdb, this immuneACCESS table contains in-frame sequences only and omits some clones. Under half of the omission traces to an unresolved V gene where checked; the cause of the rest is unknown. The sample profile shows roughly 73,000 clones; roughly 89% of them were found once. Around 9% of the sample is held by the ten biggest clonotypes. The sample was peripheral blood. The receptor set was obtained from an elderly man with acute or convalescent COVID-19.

In DNA, the CDR3 is TGCAGCGTTGCTACCCAAGCCTACAATGAGCAGTTCTTC. This translates into CSVATQAYNEQFF. J is TRBJ2-1 and V is TRBV29-1; D is unresolved. The CDR3 has 13 residues. The germline V gene encodes CDR1 SQVTM and CDR2 ANQGSEA. V lost 4 bases and J lost 2, with 9 bases in between.

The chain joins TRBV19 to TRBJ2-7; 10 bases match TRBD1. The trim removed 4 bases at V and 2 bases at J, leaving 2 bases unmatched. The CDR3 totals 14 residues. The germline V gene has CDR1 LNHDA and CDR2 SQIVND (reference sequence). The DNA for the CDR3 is TGTGCCAGTAGTAGACAGGGGGCTGCCTACGAGCAGTACTTC. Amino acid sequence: CASSRQGAAYEQYF.

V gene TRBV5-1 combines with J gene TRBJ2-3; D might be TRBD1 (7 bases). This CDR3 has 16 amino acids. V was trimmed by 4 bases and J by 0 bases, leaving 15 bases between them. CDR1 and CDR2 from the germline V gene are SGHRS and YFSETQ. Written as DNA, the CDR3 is TGCGCCAGCAGCGGGGGGACAGCTACTAGCACAGATACGCAGTATTTT. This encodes CASSGGTATSTDTQYF.

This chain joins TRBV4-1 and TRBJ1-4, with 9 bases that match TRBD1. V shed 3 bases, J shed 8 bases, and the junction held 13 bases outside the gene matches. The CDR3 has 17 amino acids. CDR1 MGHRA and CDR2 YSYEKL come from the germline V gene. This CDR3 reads CASSHLGQGRGDEKLFF. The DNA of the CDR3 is TGCGCCAGCAGCCACTTAGGACAGGGGCGCGGGGACGAAAAACTGTTTTTT.

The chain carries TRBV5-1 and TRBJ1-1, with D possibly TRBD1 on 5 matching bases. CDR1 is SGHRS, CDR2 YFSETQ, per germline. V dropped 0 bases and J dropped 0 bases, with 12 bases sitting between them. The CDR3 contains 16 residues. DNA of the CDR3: TGCGCCAGCAGCTTGGTGGGGGGTCGTGTGAACACTGAAGCTTTCTTT. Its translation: CASSLVGGRVNTEAFF.

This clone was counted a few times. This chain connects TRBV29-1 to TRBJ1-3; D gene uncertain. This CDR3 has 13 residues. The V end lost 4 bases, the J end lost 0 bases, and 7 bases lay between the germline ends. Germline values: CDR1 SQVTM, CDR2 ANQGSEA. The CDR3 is CSVAVSSGNTIYF. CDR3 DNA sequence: TGCAGCGTTGCCGTCAGCTCTGGAAACACCATATATTTT.

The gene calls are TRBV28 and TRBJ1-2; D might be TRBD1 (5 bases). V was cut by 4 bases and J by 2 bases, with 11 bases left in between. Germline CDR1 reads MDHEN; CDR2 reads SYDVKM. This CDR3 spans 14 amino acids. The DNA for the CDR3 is TGTGCCAGCAGTTCCTGGGCAGGGAACTATGGCTACACCTTC. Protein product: CASSSWAGNYGYTF.

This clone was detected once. Here the CDR3 reads CASSQLQGNEKLFF. The CDR3 DNA sequence: TGTGCCAGCAGCCAACTACAGGGGAACGAAAAACTGTTTTTT. The gene calls are TRBV11-2 and TRBJ1-4, with 7 nucleotides matching TRBD1. Germline lookup yields CDR1 SGHAT and CDR2 FQNNGV. After removal of 5 bases from V and 8 bases from J, the junction contained 8 bases not matched to a gene. The length of the CDR3 is 14 residues.

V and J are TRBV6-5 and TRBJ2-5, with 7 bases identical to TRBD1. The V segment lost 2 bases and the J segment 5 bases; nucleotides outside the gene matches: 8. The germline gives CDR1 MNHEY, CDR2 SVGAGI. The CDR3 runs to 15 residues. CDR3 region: CASSYSQGVWETQYF. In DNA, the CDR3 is TGTGCCAGCAGTTACAGCCAGGGGGTATGGGAGACCCAGTACTTC.

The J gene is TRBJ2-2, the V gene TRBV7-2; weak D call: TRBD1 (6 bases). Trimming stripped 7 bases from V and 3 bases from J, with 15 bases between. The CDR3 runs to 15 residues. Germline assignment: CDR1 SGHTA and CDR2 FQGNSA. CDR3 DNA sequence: TGTGCCAGCAAACCTTGGGGGCAGGACACCGGGGAGCTGTTTTTT. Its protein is CASKPWGQDTGELFF.

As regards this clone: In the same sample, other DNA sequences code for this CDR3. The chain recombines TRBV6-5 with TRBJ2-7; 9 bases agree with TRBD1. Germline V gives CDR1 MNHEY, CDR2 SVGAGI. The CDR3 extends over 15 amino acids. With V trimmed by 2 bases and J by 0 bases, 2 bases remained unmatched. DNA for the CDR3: TGTGCCAGCAGTTACGGGACAGGGAGCTCCTACGAGCAGTACTTC. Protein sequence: CASSYGTGSSYEQYF.

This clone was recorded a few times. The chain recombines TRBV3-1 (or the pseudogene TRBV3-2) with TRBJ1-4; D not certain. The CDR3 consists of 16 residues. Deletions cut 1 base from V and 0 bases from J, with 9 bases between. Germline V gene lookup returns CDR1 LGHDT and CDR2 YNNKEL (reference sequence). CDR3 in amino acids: CASSQGWSATNEKLFF. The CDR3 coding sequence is TGTGCCAGCAGCCAAGGATGGAGTGCAACTAATGAAAAACTGTTTTTT.

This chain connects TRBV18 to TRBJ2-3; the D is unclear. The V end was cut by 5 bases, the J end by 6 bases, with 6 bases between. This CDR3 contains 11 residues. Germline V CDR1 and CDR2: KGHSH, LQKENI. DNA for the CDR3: TGTGCCAGCTCATCGTCGGATACGCAGTATTTT. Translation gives CASSSSDTQYF.

The CDR3 loop reads CASSHSLVDTEAFF. The CDR3 DNA reads as TGTGCCAGCAGTCACAGTTTGGTGGATACTGAAGCTTTCTTT. The chain recombines TRBV27 with TRBJ1-1; D remains unclear. V lost 5 bases and J lost 5, with 15 bases in between. This CDR3 comprises 14 residues. Germline values: CDR1 MNHEY, CDR2 SMNVEV (reference sequence).

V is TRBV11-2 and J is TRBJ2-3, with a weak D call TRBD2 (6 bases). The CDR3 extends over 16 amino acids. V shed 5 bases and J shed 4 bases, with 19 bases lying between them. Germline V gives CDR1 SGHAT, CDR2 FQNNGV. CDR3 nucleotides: TGTGCCAGCAGCCTACTAGCTACAAGGGGTCCAGATACGCAGTATTTT. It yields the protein CASSLLATRGPDTQYF.

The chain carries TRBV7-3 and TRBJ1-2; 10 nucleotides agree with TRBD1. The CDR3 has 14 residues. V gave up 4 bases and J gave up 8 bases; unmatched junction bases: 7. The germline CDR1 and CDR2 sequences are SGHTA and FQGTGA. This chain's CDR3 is CASSSSGTGEGYTF. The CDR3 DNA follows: TGTGCCAGCAGCTCATCCGGGACAGGGGAAGGCTACACCTTC. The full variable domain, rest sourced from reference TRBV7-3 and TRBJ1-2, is GAGVSQTPSNKVTEKGKYVELRCDPISGHTALYWYRQSLGQGPEFLIYFQGTGAADDSGLPNDRFFAVRPEGSVSTLKIQRTERGDSAVYLCASSSSGTGEGYTFGSGTRLTVV.

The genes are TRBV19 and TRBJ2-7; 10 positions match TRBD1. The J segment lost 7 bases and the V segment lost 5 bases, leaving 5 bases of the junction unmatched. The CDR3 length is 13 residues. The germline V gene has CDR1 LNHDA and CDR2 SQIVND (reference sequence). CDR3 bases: TGTGCCAGTAGTGACAGGGGGCCAGGGGAGCAGTACTTC. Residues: CASSDRGPGEQYF.

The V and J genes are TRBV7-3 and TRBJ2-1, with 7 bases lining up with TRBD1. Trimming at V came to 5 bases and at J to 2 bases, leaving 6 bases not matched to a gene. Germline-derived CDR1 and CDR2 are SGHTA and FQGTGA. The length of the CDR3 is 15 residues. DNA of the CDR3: TGTGCCAGCAGCGGGGGACAGCCAGCCTACAATGAGCAGTTCTTC. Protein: CASSGGQPAYNEQFF.

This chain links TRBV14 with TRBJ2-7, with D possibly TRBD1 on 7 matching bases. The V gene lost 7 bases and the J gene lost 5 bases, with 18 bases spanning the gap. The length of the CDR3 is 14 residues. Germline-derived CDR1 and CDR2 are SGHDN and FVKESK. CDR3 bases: TGTGCCAGCAACCCAGGGGGGCCATTTAACGAGCAGTACTTC. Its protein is CASNPGGPFNEQYF.

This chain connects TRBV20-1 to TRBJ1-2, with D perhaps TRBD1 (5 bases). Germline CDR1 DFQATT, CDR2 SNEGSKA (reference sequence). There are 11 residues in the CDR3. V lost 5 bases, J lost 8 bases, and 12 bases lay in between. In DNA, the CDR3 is TGCAGTGCTTCCCAGGGTAGGGGCTACACCTTC. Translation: CSASQGRGYTF.

CDR3 bases: TGTGCCACCAGTGAGAACAGGGGGCGCGAATTGGAGACCCAGTACTTC. Translating gives CATSENRGRELETQYF. V is TRBV24-1 and J is TRBJ2-5, with 9 bases that match TRBD1. Germline V gives CDR1 KGHDR, CDR2 SFDVKD. V dropped 4 bases and J dropped 5; count of bases not matched to a gene: 10. This CDR3 region has 16 residues.